This T cell receptor (beta chain) was profiled in a study of T cells and Merkel cell carcinoma outcomes. Study-wide results and limits: Repertoire plus T-cell density reportedly predicted Merkel cell carcinoma outcomes.

Profiling relied on immunoSEQ multiplex PCR, and the TCRdb table lists in-frame clones only, not all of them. Of approximately 2,800 clones in the sample, nearly 96% were seen once. About this clone itself: Its antigen is not identified.

The specimen was tumor tissue from Merkel cell carcinoma. The clonotype was recovered from a human donor with Merkel cell carcinoma.

The CDR3 loop is CASSLERQGAGGYTF. The CDR3 region has the DNA TGCGCCAGCAGCTTGGAGAGACAGGGGGCAGGTGGCTACACCTTC. The chain carries TRBV5-1 and TRBJ1-2; 10 bases match TRBD1. V lost 0 bases, J lost 7 bases, and 6 bases stayed unmatched. The CDR3 consists of 15 residues. Germline V gives CDR1 SGHRS, CDR2 YFSETQ.